In this sample, the clone carrying this T cell receptor (beta chain) turned up once. The CDR3 runs 15 residues. V dropped 4 bases and J dropped 9 bases, with 21 bases sitting between them. CDR1 is MNHEY and CDR2 is SMNVEV in the germline V gene (reference sequence). The source of the sample is a study of blood T cell repertoires in COVID-19. Sequencing was performed with immunoSEQ multiplex PCR; in TCRdb, only in-frame clones are kept and a portion is missing. The sample lists roughly 190,000 clones, approximately 90% seen once, with 20% to 25% in the top ten. This TCR came from a woman aged 40-49 years in a cohort exposed to, infected with or recovered from COVID-19 (not recorded which). The V gene is TRBV27, the J gene TRBJ1-2; D is possibly TRBD1 (5 bases). Sequencing was performed on PBMCs or T cells enriched from blood (not recorded which). CDR3 in amino acids: CASSSLDSGKRSYTF. The CDR3 bases are TGTGCCAGCAGTTCCCTAGACAGTGGCAAAAGGAGCTACACCTTC.